This T cell receptor (beta chain) derives from a study of blood T cell repertoires in COVID-19. In assigning cohorts, the study relied on participant-reported clinical history. Germline assignment: CDR1 LGHNA and CDR2 YNFKEQ. The CDR3 covers 16 residues. Trimming took off 5 bases at V and 1 base at J, with 17 bases between the two ends. Data came from immunoSEQ multiplex PCR; TCRdb stores just in-frame clones and leaves some out. This table holds a few hundred thousand clones, roughly 87% found once. The sequencing input was PBMCs or T cells enriched from blood (not recorded which). This clonotype originated in a woman between 45 and 65 years old who had recovered from COVID-19. The rearrangement uses TRBV4-2 and TRBJ1-2; D gene ambiguous. DNA of the CDR3: TGTGCCAGCAGCTCTCATGGGAGGAACAATAACTATGGCTACACCTTC. Protein: CASSSHGRNNNYGYTF.